This T cell receptor (beta chain) was captured by sequencing in a study of blood T cell repertoires in COVID-19 (dated by TCRdb to about 2020). Turning to the overall study: Samples from collaborators originated in the United States, Italy and Spain and spanned both the acute and convalescent phases of COVID-19. The dataset comprised deeply sampled blood TCRbeta repertoires from subjects exposed to, actively infected with, or recovered from COVID-19. The material from the prospective study consisted of cDNA or gDNA derived from T cells, B-cell-depleted T cells, or PBMCs. The repertoires were released in a freely available public database meant as a resource for research on the immune response to SARS-CoV-2. Samples came from the ongoing ImmuneRACE study (first 160 participants) plus 1,254 subjects from 6 global collaborators. Where available, HLA class I and class II types were obtained from metadata supplied by the sample provider rather than from assay-based typing. The sample metadata nearly always contained a de-identified subject ID, COVID-19 status, age in years and sex. Beyond this particular receptor, the publication reports: Clinical and demographic metadata were provided uncurated, with the amount varying by source and participant.

CDR3 length: 16 amino acids, cysteine to phenylalanine. The kept DNA is CDR3 alone, 48 bases in frame from the first base. V is pruned by 5 bases and J by 7 bases, leaving 11 bases of the junction without a gene match. CDR1 SNHLY and CDR2 FYNNEI were looked up in the germline V gene. TCRbeta CDR3 regions were amplified from genomic DNA using the immunoSEQ Assay, a bias-controlled multiplex PCR. From the authors' description of their analysis: The number of nucleated cells in each sample was estimated from the amplification of reference gene primers within the assay. To quantify the absolute abundance of each unique TCRbeta CDR3 rearrangement, sequence reads were collapsed and filtered. For each sample, productive Simpson clonality was calculated as the square root of Simpson's diversity index across productive rearrangements. Not all clones reach the TCRdb copy of this immuneACCESS table, which keeps in-frame sequences only. Checked studies attribute under half of the gap to unresolved V genes and leave the rest unexplained. V and J calls and clone size come straight from that table; D and trimming were deduced from the DNA. The table for this sample lists about 190,000 clones; 83% of them were counted only once. Of the sample, around 6.1% falls within the top ten clones.

Each collaborating institution followed its own protocols to collect whole blood in K2EDTA tubes. For TCRbeta analysis, collaborators shipped samples as frozen whole blood, isolated PBMCs, or DNA extracted from either of those sample types. On this clone: It has no known antigen specificity. Base qualities are not recorded, but no much larger clone differs from it by a single base.

The chain uses TRBV2 and TRBJ2-1, with 10 bases aligning to TRBD2. The TCR originated in a woman aged 40 to 50 with acute or convalescent COVID-19. The sample comprised peripheral blood. At the DNA level, the sequence is TGTGCCAGCAGTCTGACTAGCGGGCTGGGTTCGAATGAGCAGTTCTTC. It codes for CASSLTSGLGSNEQFF.